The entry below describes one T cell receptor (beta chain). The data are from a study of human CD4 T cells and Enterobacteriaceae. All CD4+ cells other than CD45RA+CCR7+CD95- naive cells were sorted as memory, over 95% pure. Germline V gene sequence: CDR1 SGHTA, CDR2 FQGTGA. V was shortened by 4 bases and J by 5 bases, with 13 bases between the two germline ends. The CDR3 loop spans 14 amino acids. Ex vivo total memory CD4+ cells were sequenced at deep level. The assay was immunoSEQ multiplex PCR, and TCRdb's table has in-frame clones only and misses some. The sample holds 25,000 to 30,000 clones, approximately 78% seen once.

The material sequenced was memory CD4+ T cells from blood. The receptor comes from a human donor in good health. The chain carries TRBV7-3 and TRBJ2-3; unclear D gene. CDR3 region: CASSYQAPLDTQYF. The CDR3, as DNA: TGTGCCAGCAGCTACCAGGCCCCCTTAGATACGCAGTATTTT.